The 25 T cell receptor beta chains below come from one sample, sequenced in a study of response to subunit inactivated influenza vaccine. TCRdb recomputed calls from the RT-PCR reads with MiXCR, one row per CDR3 protein. The profile shows about 800,000 distinct CDR3 sequences, 20% to 25% of them singletons. The starting material was PBMCs from blood, obtained 4 to 6 days after vaccination. All receptors come from a middle-aged man who received an inactivated influenza vaccine.

A few counts support this clonotype. The rearrangement uses TRBV7-9 and TRBJ1-6; D ambiguous. This CDR3 spans 13 amino acids. Germline CDR1 and CDR2: SEHNR and FQNEAQ (reference sequence). The ends were cut back, 1 base at V and 14 bases at J, with 12 bases in the middle. CDR3 DNA sequence: TGTGCCAGCAGCTTAGGTCCGGAGAAGGCCCTCCACTTT. It is translated as CASSLGPEKALHF.

This clonotype has a count of ten or more. V usage is TRBV25-1 and J usage is TRBJ1-5, with D hard to call. Trimming left V 3 bases short and J 7 bases short, with 7 bases between. CDR1 is MGHDK, CDR2 SYGVNS, per germline. This CDR3 has 12 residues. The CDR3 region has the DNA TGTGCCAGCAGTGAGGGAGGGCAGCCCCAGCATTTT. Protein sequence: CASSEGGQPQHF.

This clonotype was counted a few times. The chain joins TRBV12-3 or TRBV12-4 to TRBJ1-3, with a weak D call TRBD1 (6 bases). V gave up 6 bases and J gave up 10 bases, with 10 bases separating them. CDR3 length equals 11 residues. The CDR3 DNA reads as TGTGCCAGCAGACAGGGTGGTACCATATATTTT. It yields the protein CASRQGGTIYF.

The chain employs TRBV18 and TRBJ2-3; 8 nucleotides match TRBD2. Germline V lookup: CDR1 KGHSH, CDR2 LQKENI. Germline trimming cut 2 bases from V and 5 bases from J; bases unmatched to any gene: 6. This CDR3 has 15 residues. The CDR3 DNA follows: TGTGCCAGCTCACCAAGAGTCCTAGCGGGAGATACGCAGTATTTT. Translated: CASSPRVLAGDTQYF.

This clonotype was picked up a small number of times. The chain joins TRBV11-1 to TRBJ2-1; 8 positions agree with TRBD1. Trimming at V came to 5 bases and at J to 3 bases, leaving 18 bases not matched to a gene. This CDR3 contains 19 residues. Germline V CDR1 and CDR2: SGHAT, FQDESV (reference sequence). The CDR3 reads CASSHKLLGTGLNYNEQFF. In nucleotides, the CDR3 is TGTGCCAGCAGCCATAAACTCCTAGGGACAGGCTTGAACTACAATGAGCAGTTCTTC.

Regarding this clonotype: One end of the junction does not line up with germline, which may come from a read error. J is TRBJ2-2 and V is TRBV12-3 or TRBV12-4; D is undetermined. The CDR3 contains 16 residues. CDR3 DNA sequence: TGTACCAGCAGTTTATTCCCAGACGAGTCCCCCGGGGAGCTGTTTTTT. As protein: CTSSLFPDESPGELFF.

The table lists this clonotype with a few counts. V is TRBV20-1 and J is TRBJ1-2, with 7 bases that match TRBD1. Germline V gives CDR1 DFQATT, CDR2 SNEGSKA (reference sequence). The CDR3 sequence is 13 residues long. V shed 5 bases and J 1 base; nucleotides not matched to a gene: 4. CDR3 nucleotides: TGCAGTGCTTTTAACAGGGGTAACTATGGCTACACCTTC. Amino acid sequence: CSAFNRGNYGYTF.

This clonotype was seen a few times. For the CDR3, the DNA is TGTGCCAGCAGGACCCAAGCGGGAAGCACAGATACGCAGTATTTT. It is translated as CASRTQAGSTDTQYF. V gene TRBV7-2 combines with J gene TRBJ2-3; 7 nucleotides agree with TRBD2. Germline CDR1 reads SGHTA; CDR2 reads FQGNSA. V lost 6 bases to trimming and J lost 0 bases; unmatched junction nucleotides: 6. This CDR3 has 15 amino acids.

The CDR3 nucleotides are TGTGCCTGGAACGAGGCCGGTGGATGGACCCAGTACTTC. Protein: CAWNEAGGWTQYF. V is TRBV30 and J is TRBJ2-5; D not certain. Trimming stripped 4 bases from V and 7 bases from J, with 16 bases between. The CDR3 extends over 13 amino acids. CDR1 and CDR2 (germline): GTSNPN, SVGIG (reference sequence).

The chain is built from TRBV4-1 and TRBJ2-7; TRBD2 agrees at 13 bases. V dropped 3 bases and J dropped 3; count of bases not matched to a gene: 14. CDR1 and CDR2 from the germline V gene are MGHRA and YSYEKL. The CDR3 totals 19 residues. DNA for the CDR3: TGCGCCAGCAGCCAGGCCGCCGGGACTAGCGGGAATCGGAACTACGAGCAGTACTTC. Translating it yields CASSQAAGTSGNRNYEQYF.

This clonotype was found a few times. The chain couples TRBV2 to TRBJ1-1; D unresolved. Per germline, CDR1 SNHLY and CDR2 FYNNEI. V gave up 4 bases and J gave up 4 bases, with 7 bases separating them. The CDR3 runs to 12 residues. The CDR3 loop is CASSVSFTEAFF. The CDR3 DNA is TGTGCCAGCAGTGTCTCGTTCACTGAAGCTTTCTTT.

Concerning this clonotype: A clone one base away is much larger, so this may be a read error. The rearrangement links TRBV7-9 to TRBJ2-7; either TRBD1 or TRBD2 may fit D (5 bases each). Germline CDR1 and CDR2: SEHNR and FQNEAQ (reference sequence). This CDR3 has 17 residues. CDR3 in DNA: TGTGCCAGCAGCCCAACTCGGGGTTTGGACAACTACTACGTGCAGTACTTC. It encodes CASSPTRGLDNYYVQYF.

At least ten counts were recorded for this clonotype. The chain has TRBV12-3 or TRBV12-4 and TRBJ2-1; perhaps TRBD2 as D (5 bases). The CDR3 length is 13 residues. V dropped 6 bases and J dropped 8 bases, with 14 bases sitting between them. CDR3 residues: CASSLLEGHEQFF. The DNA for the CDR3 is TGTGCCAGCAGCCTACTTGAGGGCCATGAGCAGTTCTTC.

The V call is TRBV7-9, the J call TRBJ2-1; 13 bases are a match to TRBD2. Germline CDR1 SEHNR, CDR2 FQNEAQ (reference sequence). This CDR3 contains 15 residues. The J segment lost 9 bases and the V segment lost 2 bases, leaving 4 bases of the junction unmatched. CDR3 sequence reads: CASSLITSGRVEQFF. The CDR3 bases are TGTGCCAGCAGCTTAATCACTAGCGGGAGGGTTGAGCAGTTCTTC.

The J gene is TRBJ2-1, the V gene TRBV15, with a weak D call TRBD2 (6 bases). Trimming shortened V by 1 base and J by 9 bases, and 10 bases separated the two germline ends. This CDR3 has 13 residues. Germline CDR1 and CDR2: LNHNV and YYDKDF (reference sequence). Written as DNA, the CDR3 is TGTGCCACCAGCAGAGTCGGGGGTGGTGAGCAGTTCTTC. Translation gives CATSRVGGGEQFF.

This clonotype was detected a few times. The chain combines TRBV20-1 with TRBJ1-1; 11 bases line up with TRBD1. Germline V gene data show CDR1 as DFQATT and CDR2 as SNEGSKA (reference sequence). The CDR3 consists of 15 residues. V was pared by 5 bases and J by 1 base, with 6 bases of the junction left unmatched. CDR3 residues: CSAGGQGAGNTEAFF. For the CDR3, the DNA is TGCAGTGCTGGAGGACAGGGGGCAGGGAACACTGAAGCTTTCTTT.

The chain carries TRBV6-2 or TRBV6-3 and TRBJ2-1; TRBD2 agrees at 8 bases. Losses at the gene ends were 8 bases for V and 4 bases for J; bases not matched to a gene: 7. The CDR3 length is 14 residues. Looked up from germline, CDR1 is MNHEY and CDR2 is SVGEGT. The CDR3 is CASGILAGYNEQFF. The CDR3 DNA follows: TGTGCCAGCGGCATATTAGCGGGATACAATGAGCAGTTCTTC.

This clonotype was counted many times. The chain employs TRBV4-2 and TRBJ2-3, with D maybe TRBD1 (6 bases). The germline CDR1 and CDR2 sequences are LGHNA and YNFKEQ. V shed 0 bases and J shed 8 bases, with 9 bases lying between them. CDR3 length: 13 amino acids. CDR3 protein: CASSQDDRSTQYF. CDR3 coding DNA: TGTGCCAGCAGCCAAGATGACAGGAGTACGCAGTATTTT.

The chain combines TRBV20-1 with TRBJ2-1; 9 bases align to TRBD2. V shed 1 base and J 4 bases; nucleotides not matched to a gene: 11. This CDR3 has 17 amino acids. The V gene's germline CDR1 is DFQATT and CDR2 SNEGSKA (reference sequence). In DNA form, the CDR3 reads TGCAGTGCTAGAGTTTCCCGGAGGACTAGCGAGTACAATGAGCAGTTCTTC. As protein: CSARVSRRTSEYNEQFF.

This clonotype was counted a few times. The rearrangement links TRBV29-1 to TRBJ2-5; D not certain. This CDR3 has 12 amino acids. Germline V gene lookup returns CDR1 SQVTM and CDR2 ANQGSEA. The V gene lost 5 bases and the J gene lost 5 bases, with 12 bases spanning the gap. The CDR3 DNA reads as TGCAGCGTTAGACCCCCGTCGGAGACCCAGTACTTC. Translating gives CSVRPPSETQYF. Full variable domain (missing parts from reference TRBV29-1 and TRBJ2-5): SAVISQKPSRDICQRGTSLTIQCQVDSQVTMMFWYRQQPGQSLTLIATANQGSEATYESGFVIDKFPISRPNLTFSTLTVSNMSPEDSSIYLCSVRPPSETQYFGPGTRLLVL.

The gene calls are TRBV29-1 and TRBJ2-7; 9 positions match TRBD1. The CDR3 has 13 residues. Germline V gene lookup returns CDR1 SQVTM and CDR2 ANQGSEA. V dropped 4 bases and J dropped 9; count of bases not matched to a gene: 10. CDR3 coding DNA: TGCAGCGTTGCACAGGGGGCCGGCTACTTGCAGTACTTC. Protein sequence: CSVAQGAGYLQYF.

In this sample, this clonotype turned up a few times. V is TRBV29-1 and J is TRBJ2-3; 7 bases match TRBD1. The CDR3 extends over 15 amino acids. Per germline, CDR1 SQVTM and CDR2 ANQGSEA. J lost 0 bases, V lost 7 bases, and 10 bases had no gene match. The CDR3 region has the DNA TGCAGCGCCGAGACAGGGCCGACTAGCACAGATACGCAGTATTTT. This encodes CSAETGPTSTDTQYF.

This clonotype was counted ten times or more. This chain links TRBV15 with TRBJ2-5, with 7 bases fitting TRBD1. Germline lookup yields CDR1 LNHNV and CDR2 YYDKDF (reference sequence). This CDR3 comprises 16 residues. The J segment lost 1 base and the V segment lost 0 bases, leaving 5 bases of the junction unmatched. The CDR3 nucleotides read TGTGCCACCAGCAGAGATTTGGGACAGTTCCAAGAGACCCAGTACTTC. It yields the protein CATSRDLGQFQETQYF.

As concerns this clonotype: Being one base from a much bigger clone, this may be a read error. The rearrangement joins TRBV2 to TRBJ2-3; no firm D call. CDR1 SNHLY and CDR2 FYNNEI come from the germline V gene. The CDR3 consists of 15 residues. The CDR3 sequence: CSSSEILEPTDTQYF. The CDR3 nucleotides read TGTTCCAGCAGTGAGATACTTGAGCCCACAGATACGCAGTATTTT.

This clonotype has at least ten counts. The V gene is TRBV5-1, the J gene TRBJ2-7; D is unresolved. This CDR3 is built from 14 residues. V dropped 0 bases and J dropped 2 bases, with 9 bases sitting between them. The germline CDR1 and CDR2 sequences are SGHRS and YFSETQ. The CDR3: CASSLALEPYEQYF. The CDR3 region has the DNA TGCGCCAGCAGCTTGGCTTTGGAACCCTACGAGCAGTACTTC.